The rows below give T cell receptor beta chains drawn from one sample of a study of OX40 agonist ivuxolimab in advanced cancers. Here immunoSEQ multiplex PCR was the method, and the copy in TCRdb shows in-frame clones only, minus some. Altogether 40,000 to 50,000 clones are present, 88% being singletons, with the ten largest covering roughly 50%. This specimen consisted of CD4+ or CD8+ T cells sorted from blood, obtained in a trial of the OX40 agonist ivuxolimab. The receptors shown here come from an adult with an advanced solid tumor such as melanoma, head and neck, liver or kidney cancer. Each CDR3 is given with its conserved first and last residue. Fields, in order: V gene, D gene, J gene, clone size, CDR3 DNA, CDR3 protein. D genes are given only for firm matches. Part of the rows lack a size; the others show once, few, many or a class for expanded clones.

v_call: TRBV29-1
d_call: TRBD2
j_call: TRBJ2-5
clone_size: NA
cdr3_nt: TGCAGCGCCCGGACTAGCGGGGGGGCGAGGCCACAAGAGACCCAGTACTTC
cdr3_aa: CSARTSGGARPQETQYF

v_call: TRBV28
d_call: TRBD2
j_call: TRBJ2-5
clone_size: NA
cdr3_nt: TGTGCCAGCAGTTTCCAGCGGGGGGGCCTAGAGACCCAGTACTTC
cdr3_aa: CASSFQRGGLETQYF

v_call: TRBV7-3
d_call: TRBD1
j_call: TRBJ2-7
clone_size: NA
cdr3_nt: TGTGCCAGCAGCTTAACGTCAGCGCAGGGGGCGTCGAACGAGCAGTACTTC
cdr3_aa: CASSLTSAQGASNEQYF

v_call: TRBV11-3
d_call: NA
j_call: TRBJ2-2
clone_size: few
cdr3_nt: TGTGCCAGCAGCTTAACCACAACGAACACCGGGGAGCTGTTTTTT
cdr3_aa: CASSLTTTNTGELFF

v_call: TRBV5-5
d_call: TRBD1
j_call: TRBJ2-7
clone_size: NA
cdr3_nt: TGTGCCAGCAGCCAGGGGGCCTCCTACGAGCAGTACTTC
cdr3_aa: CASSQGASYEQYF

v_call: TRBV6-1
d_call: TRBD1
j_call: TRBJ2-7
clone_size: NA
cdr3_nt: TGTGCCAGCTCCCGGACAGGGATCTACGAGCAGTACTTC
cdr3_aa: CASSRTGIYEQYF

v_call: TRBV6-1
d_call: NA
j_call: TRBJ2-3
clone_size: NA
cdr3_nt: TGTGCCGCGGATACGCAGTATTTT
cdr3_aa: CAADTQYF

v_call: TRBV6-5
d_call: NA
j_call: TRBJ2-7
clone_size: NA
cdr3_nt: TGTGCCAGCAGTTACGACAAGGGGCAGCCTTTGTACTTC
cdr3_aa: CASSYDKGQPLYF

v_call: TRBV6-6
d_call: NA
j_call: TRBJ2-7
clone_size: NA
cdr3_nt: TGTGCCAGCAGTTACTCGACAGCCTACGAGCAGTACTTC
cdr3_aa: CASSYSTAYEQYF

v_call: TRBV19
d_call: NA
j_call: TRBJ1-2
clone_size: few
cdr3_nt: TGTGCCAGTAGTACACGGGACGCAAGCTATGGCTACACCTTC
cdr3_aa: CASSTRDASYGYTF

v_call: TRBV19
d_call: TRBD1
j_call: TRBJ2-5
clone_size: NA
cdr3_nt: TGTGCCAGTAGTGTTCGATCCAGGGGACAGTCGAGAGAGACCCAGTACTTC
cdr3_aa: CASSVRSRGQSRETQYF

v_call: TRBV18
d_call: TRBD2
j_call: TRBJ2-2
clone_size: NA
cdr3_nt: TGTGCCAGCTCACCAAGAGGACTAGCGGGTACCGGGGAGCTGTTTTTT
cdr3_aa: CASSPRGLAGTGELFF

v_call: TRBV7-9
d_call: TRBD1
j_call: TRBJ1-2
clone_size: NA
cdr3_nt: TGTGCCAGCAGCAGCGCCGGGACAGGGGTTAATGGCTACACCTTC
cdr3_aa: CASSSAGTGVNGYTF

v_call: TRBV5-1
d_call: TRBD2
j_call: TRBJ2-7
clone_size: NA
cdr3_nt: TGCGCCAGCAGGGCTAGCGGAACCTACGAGCAGTACTTC
cdr3_aa: CASRASGTYEQYF

v_call: TRBV19
d_call: TRBD1
j_call: TRBJ2-7
clone_size: NA
cdr3_nt: TGTGCCAGTAGTCCCACGACTGACAGGGGGCTAAGGAACGAGCAGTACTTC
cdr3_aa: CASSPTTDRGLRNEQYF

v_call: TRBV5-1
d_call: NA
j_call: TRBJ2-2
clone_size: NA
cdr3_nt: TGCGCCAGCAGCTTTTCACAGCCGAACACCGGGGAGCTGTTTTTT
cdr3_aa: CASSFSQPNTGELFF

v_call: TRBV19
d_call: TRBD1
j_call: TRBJ2-2
clone_size: NA
cdr3_nt: TGTGCCAGTAGTATGGGAGGACAGGGCCCGAACACCGGGGAGCTGTTTTTT
cdr3_aa: CASSMGGQGPNTGELFF

v_call: TRBV5-4
d_call: NA
j_call: TRBJ2-2
clone_size: NA
cdr3_nt: TGTGCCAGCGGACCCTTTGGAAACACCGGGGAGCTGTTTTTT
cdr3_aa: CASGPFGNTGELFF

v_call: TRBV6-1
d_call: TRBD1
j_call: TRBJ1-6
clone_size: NA
cdr3_nt: TGTGCCAGCAGTCGGGACAGGGAAGGCTCACCCCTCCACTTT
cdr3_aa: CASSRDREGSPLHF

v_call: TRBV6-1
d_call: NA
j_call: TRBJ2-7
clone_size: NA
cdr3_nt: TGTGCCAGCAGGCGGCAGCAGAGCTCCTACGAGCAGTACTTC
cdr3_aa: CASRRQQSSYEQYF

v_call: TRBV30
d_call: TRBD2
j_call: TRBJ2-1
clone_size: NA
cdr3_nt: TGTGCCTGGAGTAGGACTAGCGGCTACAATGAGCAGTTCTTC
cdr3_aa: CAWSRTSGYNEQFF

v_call: TRBV28
d_call: TRBD1
j_call: TRBJ1-2
clone_size: NA
cdr3_nt: TGTGCCAGCAGTTTATTTACTACAACAGGGGGCACCTATGGCTACACCTTC
cdr3_aa: CASSLFTTTGGTYGYTF

v_call: TRBV2
d_call: NA
j_call: TRBJ2-7
clone_size: once
cdr3_nt: TGTGCCAGCAGTACACAGGGAGGGGGATACGAGCAGTACTTC
cdr3_aa: CASSTQGGGYEQYF

v_call: TRBV7-2
d_call: TRBD2
j_call: TRBJ2-3
clone_size: NA
cdr3_nt: TGTGCCAGCAGCTTATCAGGGAGGGTTGGCACAGATACGCAGTATTTT
cdr3_aa: CASSLSGRVGTDTQYF

v_call: TRBV5-1
d_call: NA
j_call: TRBJ2-7
clone_size: once
cdr3_nt: TGCGCCAGCAGCTTGGCCGACGAGCAGTACTTC
cdr3_aa: CASSLADEQYF

v_call: TRBV4-3
d_call: TRBD2
j_call: TRBJ2-5
clone_size: once
cdr3_nt: TGCGCCAGCAGCCAATTTACTAGCGGACAAGAGACCCAGTACTTC
cdr3_aa: CASSQFTSGQETQYF

v_call: TRBV2
d_call: TRBD2
j_call: TRBJ2-7
clone_size: NA
cdr3_nt: TGTGCCAGCAGTCCCCTAGCGGGAGCGGTAGGGGGAGAGCAGTACTTC
cdr3_aa: CASSPLAGAVGGEQYF

v_call: TRBV7-8
d_call: TRBD1
j_call: TRBJ1-4
clone_size: NA
cdr3_nt: TGTGCCAGCAGCTTAGCCGACAGGGGTGGTGAAAAACTGTTTTTT
cdr3_aa: CASSLADRGGEKLFF

v_call: TRBV4-3
d_call: NA
j_call: TRBJ2-2
clone_size: NA
cdr3_nt: TGCGCCAGCAGCCAAGAGCAAGACTGGGGCACCGGGGAGCTGTTTTTT
cdr3_aa: CASSQEQDWGTGELFF

v_call: TRBV19
d_call: NA
j_call: TRBJ2-3
clone_size: NA
cdr3_nt: TGTGCCAGTAGTCCCAGGCCGAAACTGGAGGGCACAGATACGCAGTATTTT
cdr3_aa: CASSPRPKLEGTDTQYF

v_call: TRBV5-1
d_call: NA
j_call: TRBJ1-2
clone_size: NA
cdr3_nt: TGCGCCAGCAGCTTGACTCCCCGGGACGGTGGCTACACCTTC
cdr3_aa: CASSLTPRDGGYTF

v_call: TRBV6-5
d_call: NA
j_call: TRBJ1-5
clone_size: NA
cdr3_nt: TGTGCCAGCAGTTACTCGCTTCCGGGGAACAATCAGCCCCAGCATTTT
cdr3_aa: CASSYSLPGNNQPQHF

v_call: TRBV19
d_call: NA
j_call: TRBJ2-7
clone_size: many
cdr3_nt: TGTGCCAGTAGTATAGGCGTCGGTTACTCCTACGAGCAGTACTTC
cdr3_aa: CASSIGVGYSYEQYF

v_call: TRBV19
d_call: TRBD2
j_call: TRBJ2-3
clone_size: NA
cdr3_nt: TGTGCCAGTAGTATTCAAATCACTGGACTAGCGGGAGGAGATACGCAGTATTTT
cdr3_aa: CASSIQITGLAGGDTQYF

v_call: TRBV6-5
d_call: TRBD1
j_call: TRBJ2-7
clone_size: NA
cdr3_nt: TGTGCCAGCAGTCTGGGACAGGGGTTACCCTACGAGCAGTACTTC
cdr3_aa: CASSLGQGLPYEQYF

v_call: TRBV7-2
d_call: NA
j_call: TRBJ2-7
clone_size: NA
cdr3_nt: TGTGCCAGCAGCTCCCATCGGGCCGAGTACGAGCAGTACTTC
cdr3_aa: CASSSHRAEYEQYF

v_call: TRBV6-5
d_call: TRBD1
j_call: TRBJ2-1
clone_size: NA
cdr3_nt: TGTGCCAGCAGTGCCCGGGGGACAGGGGGCAAGCAGTTCTTC
cdr3_aa: CASSARGTGGKQFF

v_call: TRBV29-1
d_call: NA
j_call: TRBJ2-2
clone_size: NA
cdr3_nt: TGCAGCGTGAATAAAGGCGGGGCCGGGGAGCTGTTTTTT
cdr3_aa: CSVNKGGAGELFF

v_call: TRBV5-1
d_call: TRBD2
j_call: TRBJ2-1
clone_size: NA
cdr3_nt: TGCGCCAGCAGACCGACTAGCGGGTTGCATGAGCAGTTCTTC
cdr3_aa: CASRPTSGLHEQFF

v_call: TRBV2
d_call: TRBD1
j_call: TRBJ2-3
clone_size: NA
cdr3_nt: TGTGCCAGCAGTACTAGGACAGGGGGGACAGATACGCAGTATTTT
cdr3_aa: CASSTRTGGTDTQYF

v_call: TRBV6-1
d_call: NA
j_call: TRBJ1-4
clone_size: NA
cdr3_nt: TGTGCCAGCAGTATTGGACGGAGTAATGAAAAACTGTTTTTT
cdr3_aa: CASSIGRSNEKLFF

v_call: TRBV2
d_call: NA
j_call: TRBJ2-2
clone_size: NA
cdr3_nt: TGTGCCAGCAAGACCGACGTAGGCCCCACCGGGGAGCTGTTTTTT
cdr3_aa: CASKTDVGPTGELFF